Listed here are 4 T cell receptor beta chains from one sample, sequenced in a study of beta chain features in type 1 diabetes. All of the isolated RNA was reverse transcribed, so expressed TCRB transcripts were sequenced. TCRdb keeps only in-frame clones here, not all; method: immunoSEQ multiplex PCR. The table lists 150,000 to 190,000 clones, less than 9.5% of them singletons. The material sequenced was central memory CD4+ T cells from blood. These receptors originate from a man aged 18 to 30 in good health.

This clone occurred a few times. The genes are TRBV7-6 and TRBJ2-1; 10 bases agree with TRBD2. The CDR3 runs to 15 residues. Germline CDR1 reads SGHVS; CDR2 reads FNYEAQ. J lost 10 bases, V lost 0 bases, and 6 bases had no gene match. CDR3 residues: CASSLAQLAGREQFF. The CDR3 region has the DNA TGTGCCAGCAGCTTAGCTCAACTAGCGGGAAGAGAGCAGTTCTTC. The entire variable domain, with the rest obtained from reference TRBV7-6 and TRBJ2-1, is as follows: GAGVSQSPRYKVTKRGQDVALRCDPISGHVSLYWYRQALGQGPEFLTYFNYEAQQDKSGLPNDRFSAERPEGSISTLTIQRTEQRDSAMYRCASSLAQLAGREQFFGPGTRLTVL.

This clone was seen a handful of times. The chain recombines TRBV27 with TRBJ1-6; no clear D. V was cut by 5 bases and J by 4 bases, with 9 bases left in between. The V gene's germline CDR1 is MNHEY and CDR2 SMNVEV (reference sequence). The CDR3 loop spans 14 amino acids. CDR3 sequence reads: CASSRAGYNSPLHF. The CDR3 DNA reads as TGTGCCAGCAGTCGCGCAGGTTATAATTCACCCCTCCACTTT.

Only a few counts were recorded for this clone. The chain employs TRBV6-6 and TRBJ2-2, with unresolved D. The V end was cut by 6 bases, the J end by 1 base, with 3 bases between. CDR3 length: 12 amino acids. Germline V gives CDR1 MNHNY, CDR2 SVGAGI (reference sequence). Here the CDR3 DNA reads TGTGCCAGCAGCAGGAACACCGGGGAGCTGTTTTTT. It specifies CASSRNTGELFF.

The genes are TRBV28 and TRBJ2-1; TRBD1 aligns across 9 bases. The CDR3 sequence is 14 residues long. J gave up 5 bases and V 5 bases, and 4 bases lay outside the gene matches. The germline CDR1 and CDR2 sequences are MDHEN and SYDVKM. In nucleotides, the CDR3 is TGTGCCAGCAGTGGGACAGGGAGACACAATGAGCAGTTCTTC. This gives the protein CASSGTGRHNEQFF. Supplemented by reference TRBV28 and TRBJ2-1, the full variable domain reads DVKVTQSSRYLVKRTGEKVFLECVQDMDHENMFWYRQDPGLGLRLIYFSYDVKMKEKGDIPEGYSVSREKKERFSLILESASTNQTSMYLCASSGTGRHNEQFFGPGTRLTVL.